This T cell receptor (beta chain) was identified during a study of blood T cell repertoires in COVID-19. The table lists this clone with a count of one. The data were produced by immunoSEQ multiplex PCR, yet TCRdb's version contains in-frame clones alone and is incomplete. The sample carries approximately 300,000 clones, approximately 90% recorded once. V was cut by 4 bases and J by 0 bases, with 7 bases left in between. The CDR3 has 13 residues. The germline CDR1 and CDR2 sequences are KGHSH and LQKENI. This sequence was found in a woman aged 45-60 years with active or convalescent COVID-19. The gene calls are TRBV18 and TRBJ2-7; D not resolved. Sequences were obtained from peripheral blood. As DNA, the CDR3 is TGTGCCAGCTCACTCCAGGACTCCTACGAGCAGTACTTC. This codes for CASSLQDSYEQYF.